Listed here is a single T cell receptor beta chain. Its recognized antigen is unknown. One base away there is no much larger clone; base qualities are not given. At the DNA level, this CDR3 is encoded by other sequences in the same sample as well. Relative to germline, V is missing 4 bases and J is missing 5 bases, with 1 base of the junction outside any gene match. The germline V gene (reference sequence) supplies CDR1 SEHNR and CDR2 FQNEAQ. The CDR3 spans 12 residues, from the cysteine through the phenylalanine. The CDR3 DNA has 36 bases and is translated from base 1. TCRbeta CDR3 regions were amplified from genomic DNA using the immunoSEQ Assay, a bias-controlled multiplex PCR. Per the authors' processing: Nucleated cell counts per sample were estimated from amplification of reference gene primers within the assay. Sequence reads were collapsed and filtered to measure the absolute abundance of every unique TCRbeta CDR3 rearrangement. Productive Simpson clonality was computed per sample as the square root of Simpson's diversity index over productive rearrangements. TCRdb stores this immuneACCESS table with in-frame sequences only. Part of the clones is absent; in the studies checked, under half of the shortfall reflects unresolved V genes, and no reason is known for the rest. V, J and clone size reflect that table, while D and trimming were determined from the DNA. The sample data list 300,000 to 350,000 clones, and roughly 87% of these were observed just once. The top ten clonotypes cover less than 2.5% of the sample.

Whole blood was collected in K2EDTA tubes by collaborating institutions according to the institutions' own protocols. For TCRbeta analysis, collaborator samples were shipped as frozen whole blood, as isolated PBMCs, or as DNA extracted from either sample type. This record belongs to a study of blood T cell repertoires in COVID-19 (dated by TCRdb to 2020 to 2022). Regarding the complete study: Collaborator samples came from the United States, Italy and Spain and covered acute and convalescent phases of COVID-19. The prospective study material was composed of cDNA or gDNA derived from T cells, B-cell-depleted T cells, or PBMCs. Deeply sampled blood TCRbeta repertoires from subjects exposed to, actively infected with, or recovered from COVID-19 were included in the dataset. The repertoires were made available in a free public database intended to serve as a resource for research on the immune response to SARS-CoV-2. The samples were drawn from the first 160 participants of the ongoing ImmuneRACE study and from 950 to 1,500 subjects provided by 6 global collaborators. The sample metadata nearly always contained a de-identified subject ID, COVID-19 status, age in years and sex. HLA class I and class II types, where available, came from metadata supplied by the sample provider rather than from assay-based typing. Summary of the overall study and its limitations: Clinical and demographic metadata were provided uncurated, with the amount varying by source and participant.

This receptor chain uses TRBV7-9 and TRBJ2-7, with TRBD1 identical over 8 junction bases. Sequencing was done on a sample of peripheral blood. This sequence originates from a man aged 18 to 30 with active or convalescent COVID-19. The DNA sequence is given as TGTGCCAGCAGCTCGACAGGGGACGAGCAGTACTTC. Its protein product is CASSSTGDEQYF.